The present T cell receptor (beta chain) was sequenced within a study of OX40 agonist ivuxolimab in advanced cancers. Across the whole study: Those enrolled were roughly 80% male, with a mean age of about 60 years and ages from roughly 23 to 80. Findings and caveats of the study: The study found that CD8+ T cells averaged more expanded clones than CD4+.

This clone came up a few times. The antigen remains unidentified. The J segment lost 6 bases and the V segment lost 2 bases, leaving 8 bases of the junction unmatched. Germline CDR1 is MDHEN and CDR2 is SYDVKM. This CDR3 comprises 16 residues. Peripheral blood came from all dose cohorts at three timepoints. Method: immunoSEQ multiplex PCR; TCRdb's copy keeps in-frame clones and lacks some. The table shows about 61,000 clones, with approximately 92% occurring only once. The rearrangement links TRBV28 to TRBJ2-1; 9 positions agree with TRBD2. The TCR comes from an adult with an advanced solid tumor such as melanoma, head and neck, liver or kidney cancer. This sample comprised CD4+ or CD8+ T cells sorted from blood, obtained in a trial of the OX40 agonist ivuxolimab. The CDR3 DNA sequence: TGTGCCAGCAGTTTACGGGCTAGCGGGAAACTCAATGAGCAGTTCTTC. This gives the protein CASSLRASGKLNEQFF.